This T cell receptor beta chain was recovered during a study of blood T cells in healthy people across ages. Study-wide results and caveats: Diversity was higher, and naive CD4+ cells more numerous, in long-lived donors than in aged donors. Expanded clonotype changes were possibly confounded by unknown donor CMV status.

The CDR3 totals 15 residues. With 2 bases removed from V and 0 bases from J, the gap between germline ends came to 10 bases. Germline assignment: CDR1 MNHEY and CDR2 SVGAGI. The authors ran a second PCR of about 6 to 11 cycles using a sample-barcoded 5' primer and a J-beta primer mix. The template-switch adaptor was a 5' adaptor with 12 random nucleotides. It tagged each cDNA molecule. Sequencing of every sample gave 2.5 million or more CDR3-containing paired-end reads. TCRdb called the 5' RACE reads again in MiXCR, with one record for every CDR3 protein. The table includes 730,000 or so distinct CDR3 sequences, around 46% detected once. As concerns this clonotype: Its antigen is currently unknown.

The sample was blood. The rearrangement links TRBV6-5 to TRBJ2-5; D remains unclear. The TCR was taken from a woman in her sixties or seventies in good health. CDR3 protein: CASSYSPRDQETQYF. The CDR3 region has the DNA TGTGCCAGCAGTTACAGTCCTAGAGACCAAGAGACCCAGTACTTC.